This T cell receptor beta chain was documented in a study of T cells after yellow fever vaccination. CDR3 length: 11 residues. V was cut by 3 bases and J by 7 bases, with 6 bases left in between. MiXCR was run by TCRdb on the 5' RACE reads, yielding one entry per CDR3 protein. The sample has fewer than 450,000 distinct CDR3 sequences, approximately 10% seen once. This chain connects TRBV12-3 or TRBV12-4 to TRBJ1-1, with D hard to call. The source is a man younger than 30 who received the YFV17D yellow fever vaccine. The input for sequencing was PBMCs, taken on the day of the first yellow fever vaccination. This CDR3 reads CASSFGNEAFF. CDR3 coding DNA: TGTGCCAGCAGTTTCGGCAATGAAGCTTTCTTT.